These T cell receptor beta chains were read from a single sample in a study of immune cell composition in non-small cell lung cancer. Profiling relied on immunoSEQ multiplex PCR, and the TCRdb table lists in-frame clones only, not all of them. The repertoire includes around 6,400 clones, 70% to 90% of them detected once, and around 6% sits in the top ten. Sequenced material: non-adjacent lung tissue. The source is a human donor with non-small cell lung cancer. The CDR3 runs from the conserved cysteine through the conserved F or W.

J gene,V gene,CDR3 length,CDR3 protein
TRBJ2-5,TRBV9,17,CASSPGGLAGLQETQYF
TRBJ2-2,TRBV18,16,CASSIAGQGSTGELFF
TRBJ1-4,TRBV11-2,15,CASSGGTGWYEKLFF
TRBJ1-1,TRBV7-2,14,CASSSYRVGTEAFF
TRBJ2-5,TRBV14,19,CASSQDQDISGRVQETQYF
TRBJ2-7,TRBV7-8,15,CASSALAGSLYEQYF
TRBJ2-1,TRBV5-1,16,CASSRRGRDSYNEQFF
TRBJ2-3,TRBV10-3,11,CAISGTDTQYF
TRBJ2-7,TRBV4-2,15,CASSQGASASYEQYF
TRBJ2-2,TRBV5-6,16,CASAFRGSENTGELFF